This T cell receptor beta chain originates from a study of chemoradiotherapy in HPV16-positive cancers. Clones were sequenced by immunoSEQ multiplex PCR, and TCRdb holds only the in-frame ones, with some missing. This sample yields approximately 34,000 clones, of which roughly 87% are seen a single time; over 3% belongs to the top ten. The V and J ends lost 5 bases and 5 bases, in that order; junction bases with no gene match: 3. Germline CDR1 GTSNPN, CDR2 SVGIG (reference sequence). The CDR3 spans 13 residues. Study conclusions and caveats: Functional assays defining HPV-specific T cells used only a couple of HPV16-positive patients. Candidate HPV-specific clones and E7-related TCR motifs grew in tumor during treatment.

A remark on this clone: Its antigen is currently unknown.

The clonotype comes from a human donor with HPV-associated anogenital cancer. The specimen comprised blood, sampled from a patient who underwent chemoradiotherapy. The chain has TRBV30 and TRBJ1-6; 7 bases are a match to TRBD1. The CDR3 sequence: CAWVGQDNSPLHF. The CDR3 DNA reads as TGTGCCTGGGTTGGACAGGATAATTCACCCCTCCACTTT.